Listed below are T cell receptor beta chains from one sample, sequenced in a study of blood T cells in healthy people across ages. TCRdb used MiXCR to reprocess the 5' RACE reads, holding one entry per CDR3 protein. The table shows approximately 690,000 distinct CDR3 sequences, with roughly 53% occurring only once. Sequencing used blood. The receptor source for this set is a man aged 55 to 70 in good health. Both conserved end residues are part of each CDR3. The D gene is left open where the match is weak. A row's size may be missing; if present it is once, few, many or a size class.

V	size	D	J	CDR3	DNA
TRBV24-1	few	TRBD1	TRBJ2-3	CATSDGQGTDTQYF	TGTGCCACCAGTGACGGACAGGGGACAGATACGCAGTATTTT
TRBV6-1	.	TRBD1	TRBJ2-7	CASRRGQAETQYF	TGTGCCAGCAGGAGGGGACAGGCAGAAACCCAGTACTTC
TRBV6-5	.	.	TRBJ2-5	CASSYCQETQYF	TGTGCCAGCAGTTATTGCCAAGAGACCCAGTACTTC
TRBV27	.	.	TRBJ2-6	CASSYPTVRESPGANVLTF	TGTGCCAGCAGTTACCCCACCGTTAGGGAAAGCCCTGGGGCCAACGTCCTGACTTTC
TRBV28	.	TRBD1	TRBJ1-5	CASTLQGIDSNQPQHF	TGTGCCAGCACCTTACAGGGGATTGATAGCAATCAGCCCCAGCATTTT
TRBV7-2	.	.	TRBJ1-1	CASSLVRGARTEAFF	TGTGCCAGCAGCTTAGTTAGGGGGGCGAGAACTGAAGCTTTCTTT
TRBV18	.	.	TRBJ2-1	CASSPPPSSDEQFF	TGTGCCAGCTCACCACCGCCTAGCTCGGATGAGCAGTTCTTC
TRBV5-1	few	TRBD2	TRBJ2-1	CASSLGTTRQDEQFF	TGCGCCAGCAGCCTCGGGACTACGCGGCAAGATGAGCAGTTCTTC
TRBV10-3	.	.	TRBJ2-3	CAISSADTQYF	TGTGCCATCAGTTCGGCAGATACGCAGTATTTT
TRBV5-1	.	TRBD1	TRBJ2-1	CASSHRDRLGEQFF	TGCGCCAGCAGCCACCGGGACAGGCTTGGTGAGCAGTTCTTC
TRBV2	.	TRBD2	TRBJ2-2	CASTLTSGGTSTGELFF	TGTGCCAGCACCCTGACTAGCGGGGGGACGAGTACCGGGGAGCTGTTTTTT
TRBV28	many	.	TRBJ2-5	CASSLSPWTQYF	TGTGCCAGCAGTTTATCCCCGTGGACCCAGTACTTC
TRBV3-1	.	.	TRBJ2-6	CASSQEDVLTF	TGTGCCAGCAGCCAAGAGGACGTCCTGACTTTC
TRBV12-3/TRBV12-4	.	.	TRBJ2-5	CASSSGTPGQETQYF	TGTGCCAGCAGCTCCGGGACCCCCGGGCAAGAGACCCAGTACTTC
TRBV7-2	.	.	TRBJ1-1	CASSRGRTDTEAFF	TGTGCCAGCAGCCGGGGGAGGACGGACACTGAAGCTTTCTTT
TRBV28	.	TRBD1	TRBJ2-7	CASRTGGGYEQYF	TGTGCCAGCCGAACAGGGGGAGGCTACGAGCAGTACTTC